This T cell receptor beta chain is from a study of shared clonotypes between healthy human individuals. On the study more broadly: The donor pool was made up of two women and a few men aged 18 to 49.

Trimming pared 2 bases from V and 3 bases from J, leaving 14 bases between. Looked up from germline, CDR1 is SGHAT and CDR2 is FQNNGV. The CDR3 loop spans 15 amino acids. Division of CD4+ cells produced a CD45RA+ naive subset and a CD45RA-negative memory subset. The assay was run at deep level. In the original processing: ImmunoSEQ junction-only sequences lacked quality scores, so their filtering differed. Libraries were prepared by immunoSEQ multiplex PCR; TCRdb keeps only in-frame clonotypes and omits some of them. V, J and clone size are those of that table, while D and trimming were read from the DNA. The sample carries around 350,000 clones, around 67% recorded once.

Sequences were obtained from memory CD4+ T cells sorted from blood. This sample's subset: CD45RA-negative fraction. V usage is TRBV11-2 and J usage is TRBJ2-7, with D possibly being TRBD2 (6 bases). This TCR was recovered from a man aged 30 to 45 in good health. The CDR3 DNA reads TGTGCCAGCAGCTTACTACGGGGGAGGAACTACGAGCAGTACTTC. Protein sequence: CASSLLRGRNYEQYF.